This passage covers 29 T cell receptor beta chains from one sample sequenced in a study of cytomegalovirus exposure and HLA in healthy donors. PCR used 60 Vbeta primers and 13 Jbeta primers. The repertoire was sequenced with immunoSEQ multiplex PCR; TCRdb's copy has only in-frame clones and lacks some. This table holds some 210,000 clones, approximately 78% found once. The sequenced material came from PBMCs. The receptor source for this set is a male donor in good health and CMV-seronegative.

This clone was seen a handful of times. This chain uses TRBV5-4 with TRBJ1-1; TRBD1 aligns across 7 bases. Losses at the gene ends were 4 bases for V and 7 bases for J; bases not matched to a gene: 10. The germline V gene encodes CDR1 SGHNT and CDR2 YYREEE (reference sequence). The CDR3 loop spans 14 amino acids. CDR3 sequence (DNA): TGTGCCAGCAGCCAAGACAGGGCTGGTCGTGAAGCTTTCTTT. It yields the protein CASSQDRAGREAFF. Supplemented by reference TRBV5-4 and TRBJ1-1, the full variable domain reads ETGVTQSPTHLIKTRGQQVTLRCSSQSGHNTVSWYQQALGQGPQFIFQYYREEENGRGNFPPRFSGLQFPNYSSELNVNALELDDSALYLCASSQDRAGREAFFGQGTRLTVV.

This clone appeared a few times. CDR3 in DNA: TGTGCCAGCACCGGGGACAGGTGGGGCACTGAAGCTTTCTTT. Translating it yields CASTGDRWGTEAFF. V is TRBV25-1 and J is TRBJ1-1; 8 bases are shared with TRBD1. Germline CDR1 and CDR2: MGHDK and SYGVNS. The V gene end was trimmed by 7 bases and the J gene end by 4 bases; junction bases not matched to a gene: 8. The CDR3 has 14 amino acids.

The rearrangement joins TRBV6-1 to TRBJ1-5; unclear D gene. The CDR3 extends over 15 amino acids. Germline loops: CDR1 MNHNS, CDR2 SASEGT. The V end was cut by 6 bases, the J end by 2 bases, with 14 bases between. The CDR3 protein is CASREVRVGNQPQHF. CDR3 nucleotide sequence: TGTGCCAGCAGGGAGGTTCGGGTGGGCAATCAGCCCCAGCATTTT.

Regarding this clone: The identical CDR3 is also encoded by other nucleotide sequences in the sample. V and J are TRBV9 and TRBJ2-1; TRBD2 matches at 12 bases. Germline CDR1 and CDR2: SGDLS and YYNGEE. The CDR3 has 15 residues. V was pared by 4 bases and J by 4 bases, with 3 bases of the junction left unmatched. The CDR3 sequence: CASSPGLAGYNEQFF. CDR3 sequence (DNA): TGTGCCAGCAGCCCAGGACTAGCGGGGTACAATGAGCAGTTCTTC. Based on the CDR3 plus reference TRBV9 and TRBJ2-1, the full variable domain is DSGVTQTPKHLITATGQRVTLRCSPRSGDLSVYWYQQSLDQGLQFLIQYYNGEERAKGNILERFSAQQFPDLHSELNLSSLELGDSALYFCASSPGLAGYNEQFFGPGTRLTVL.

This chain uses TRBV18 with TRBJ1-3; tentatively, D is TRBD1 (6 bases). Trimming took 2 bases from V and 0 from J, leaving 11 bases between them. CDR3 length: 16 residues. The germline V gene has CDR1 KGHSH and CDR2 LQKENI. CDR3 DNA: TGTGCCAGCTCACCATGGCCGGACAGCTCTGGAAACACCATATATTTT. The encoded protein is CASSPWPDSSGNTIYF. The full variable domain, its missing parts supplied by reference TRBV18 and TRBJ1-3, is NAGVMQNPRHLVRRRGQEARLRCSPMKGHSHVYWYRQLPEEGLKFMVYLQKENIIDESGMPKERFSAEFPKEGPSILRIQQVVRGDSAAYFCASSPWPDSSGNTIYFGEGSWLTVV.

J is TRBJ2-7 and V is TRBV4-1, with TRBD1 matching 7 bases. The V segment lost 2 bases and the J segment 6 bases; nucleotides outside the gene matches: 10. CDR1 is MGHRA, CDR2 YSYEKL, per germline. The length of the CDR3 is 15 residues. CDR3 DNA: TGCGCCAGCAGCCAATCGGGACAGCGGCAAGGCGAGCAGTACTTC. Its protein is CASSQSGQRQGEQYF.

The genes are TRBV25-1 and TRBJ2-7; 10 positions match TRBD2. Germline CDR1 reads MGHDK; CDR2 reads SYGVNS. V shed 3 bases, J shed 4 bases, and the junction held 6 bases outside the gene matches. The CDR3 loop spans 15 amino acids. CDR3 residues: CASSDIAGGGYEQYF. CDR3 nucleotides: TGTGCCAGCAGTGATATAGCGGGAGGAGGATACGAGCAGTACTTC.

This rearrangement joins TRBV5-1 to TRBJ1-1, with D maybe TRBD1 (6 bases). Germline-derived CDR1 and CDR2 are SGHRS and YFSETQ. With 4 bases removed from V and 3 bases from J, the gap between germline ends came to 19 bases. The CDR3 sequence is 16 residues long. CDR3 protein: CASSPGTLSGDTEAFF. For the CDR3, the DNA is TGCGCCAGCAGCCCCGGGACACTAAGCGGGGACACTGAAGCTTTCTTT. Using reference TRBV5-1 and TRBJ1-1 for the parts outside the CDR3, the full variable domain is KAGVTQTPRYLIKTRGQQVTLSCSPISGHRSVSWYQQTPGQGLQFLFEYFSETQRNKGNFPGRFSGRQFSNSRSEMNVSTLELGDSALYLCASSPGTLSGDTEAFFGQGTRLTVV.

The chain uses TRBV11-2 and TRBJ2-7, with 7 nucleotides matching TRBD1. Germline CDR1 and CDR2: SGHAT and FQNNGV. The V gene end was trimmed by 5 bases and the J gene end by 3 bases; junction bases not matched to a gene: 13. The CDR3 loop spans 16 amino acids. CDR3 residues: CASSHPDRALRYEQYF. CDR3 coding DNA: TGTGCCAGCAGCCACCCTGACAGGGCCCTCCGCTACGAGCAGTACTTC.

This sequence joins TRBV6-1 and TRBJ2-1; D possibly corresponds to TRBD2 (6 bases). The CDR3 is made up of 13 amino acids. Germline-derived CDR1 and CDR2 are MNHNS and SASEGT. V lost 2 bases to trimming and J lost 8 bases, with 10 bases between them. The CDR3 sequence: CASSEFGGDEQFF. Written as DNA, the CDR3 is TGTGCCAGCAGTGAATTCGGAGGGGATGAGCAGTTCTTC.

The rearrangement uses TRBV19 and TRBJ2-1; 8 nucleotides agree with TRBD2. The CDR3 length is 15 residues. The trim removed 7 bases at V and 3 bases at J, leaving 8 bases unmatched. Per germline, CDR1 LNHDA and CDR2 SQIVND (reference sequence). The CDR3 DNA reads as TGTGCCAGTACCAGGGGTACTAGCGGCTACAATGAGCAGTTCTTC. It codes for CASTRGTSGYNEQFF.

The sample holds a few counts of this clone. The V and J genes are TRBV28 and TRBJ2-3, with 11 bases matching TRBD1. This CDR3 has 15 residues. With V trimmed by 7 bases and J by 4 bases, 7 bases remained unmatched. Germline V gene sequence: CDR1 MDHEN, CDR2 SYDVKM. For the CDR3, the DNA is TGTGCCAGCAACAGACCGGGACAGGGGGCAGATACGCAGTATTTT. This translates into CASNRPGQGADTQYF. Together with reference TRBV28 and TRBJ2-3, the CDR3 gives the full variable domain: DVKVTQSSRYLVKRTGEKVFLECVQDMDHENMFWYRQDPGLGLRLIYFSYDVKMKEKGDIPEGYSVSREKKERFSLILESASTNQTSMYLCASNRPGQGADTQYFGPGTRLTVL.

The rearrangement joins TRBV5-1 to TRBJ2-1, with 11 positions matching TRBD2. Trimming took 4 bases from V and 0 from J; bases not matched to a gene: 9. The CDR3 has 18 amino acids. CDR1 is SGHRS and CDR2 is YFSETQ in the germline V gene. The CDR3 region has the DNA TGCGCCAGCAGCCGGGGACTAGCGGCCCCGAGCTCCTACAATGAGCAGTTCTTC. Its translation: CASSRGLAAPSSYNEQFF.

The chain has TRBV2 and TRBJ2-7, with 7 bases fitting TRBD1. The ends lost 11 bases at V and 2 bases at J; junction bases unmatched: 6. The CDR3 loop spans 12 amino acids. Germline assignment: CDR1 SNHLY and CDR2 FYNNEI. The CDR3 loop reads CAGRDSAYEQYF. The CDR3 DNA is TGTGCCGGCCGGGACAGCGCCTACGAGCAGTACTTC.

The chain couples TRBV11-3 to TRBJ2-2, with 7 bases identical to TRBD2. V lost 4 bases to trimming and J lost 1 base; unmatched junction nucleotides: 3. Germline V gene data show CDR1 as SGHNT and CDR2 as YENEEA. This CDR3 comprises 15 residues. The CDR3: CASSWRERNTGELFF. The CDR3 coding sequence is TGTGCCAGCAGCTGGCGGGAGAGGAACACCGGGGAGCTGTTTTTT.

This clone was seen a handful of times. The rearrangement joins TRBV7-4 to TRBJ1-1, with 8 bases aligning to TRBD1. V trimming: 6 bases; J trimming: 0 bases; junction bases outside the gene matches: 3. The CDR3 extends over 14 amino acids. Germline assignment: CDR1 SGHVT and CDR2 SQSDAQ. CDR3 in amino acids: CASSTQGVNTEAFF. The CDR3 nucleotides read TGTGCCAGCAGTACACAGGGGGTGAACACTGAAGCTTTCTTT.

The chain links TRBV5-1 to TRBJ2-7; TRBD2 might be the D (6 bases). The CDR3 runs 16 residues. V dropped 0 bases and J dropped 0 bases, with 13 bases sitting between them. CDR1 and CDR2 (germline): SGHRS, YFSETQ. The CDR3 reads CASSLGASESSYEQYF. The CDR3 nucleotides are TGCGCCAGCAGCTTGGGTGCTAGCGAAAGCTCCTACGAGCAGTACTTC.

The chain combines TRBV19 with TRBJ2-7; D is undetermined. The germline gives CDR1 LNHDA, CDR2 SQIVND (reference sequence). The CDR3 consists of 15 residues. V lost 5 bases, J lost 0 bases, and 14 bases lay in between. The CDR3 reads CASSGDGSLSYEQYF. The CDR3 coding sequence is TGTGCCAGTAGTGGAGACGGAAGCCTCTCCTACGAGCAGTACTTC.

The genes are TRBV5-1 and TRBJ2-3; 10 positions match TRBD2. Germline V CDR1 and CDR2: SGHRS, YFSETQ. Trimming at V came to 2 bases and at J to 5 bases, leaving 5 bases not matched to a gene. CDR3 length: 15 amino acids. The chain's CDR3 is CASSFIAGGRDTQYF. CDR3 in DNA: TGCGCCAGCAGCTTCATAGCGGGAGGACGAGATACGCAGTATTTT.

The rearrangement uses TRBV6-6 and TRBJ2-7, with D perhaps TRBD1 (6 bases). The CDR3 has 13 residues. The V and J ends lost 0 bases and 9 bases respectively, with 12 bases between them. Germline values: CDR1 MNHNY, CDR2 SVGAGI (reference sequence). The CDR3 nucleotides are TGTGCCAGCAGTTACTCGGACCAACAGGGGCAGTACTTC. Translation: CASSYSDQQGQYF.

The CDR3 region is CASSDSSGRAVGNIQYF. As DNA, the CDR3 is TGTGCCAGCAGTGACTCTAGCGGGAGGGCCGTTGGAAACATTCAGTACTTC. The rearrangement joins TRBV6-4 to TRBJ2-4, with 11 bases fitting TRBD2. The CDR3 has 17 residues. Trimming removed 0 bases from V and 6 bases from J; junction bases left unmatched: 7. Germline V lookup: CDR1 MRHNA, CDR2 SNTAGT.

The rearrangement links TRBV13 to TRBJ1-2; the match to TRBD1 covers 8 bases. CDR1 and CDR2 (germline): PRHDT, FYEKMQ (reference sequence). J was trimmed by 8 bases and V by 4 bases; bases with no gene match: 9. This CDR3 has 14 amino acids. DNA for the CDR3: TGTGCCAGCAGCTCGACAGGGGTGTCAGGGGGCTACACCTTC. It codes for CASSSTGVSGGYTF.

This clone turned up a few times. The rearrangement joins TRBV6-1 to TRBJ2-7, with 8 bases lining up with TRBD1. The CDR3 is 15 residues long. From germline, CDR1 is MNHNS and CDR2 SASEGT. The ends lost 5 bases at V and 3 bases at J; junction bases unmatched: 9. The CDR3 sequence: CASSSLGDRLYEQYF. The CDR3 DNA follows: TGTGCCAGCAGTTCCCTCGGGGACAGGCTCTACGAGCAGTACTTC.

The chain carries TRBV9 and TRBJ2-5, with D maybe TRBD2 (6 bases). The end of the DNA is better explained by TRBJ2-7, so the J call may be wrong. This CDR3 is built from 15 residues. CDR1 and CDR2 from the germline V gene are SGDLS and YYNGEE. The CDR3 DNA reads as TGTGCCAGCAGCGTAGCGATAGGGGCGGGGTACGAGCAGTACTTC. It specifies CASSVAIGAGYEQYF.

This sequence joins TRBV28 and TRBJ1-2, with TRBD1 as a possible D gene (5 bases). The CDR3 consists of 10 residues. The V and J ends lost 8 bases and 7 bases respectively, with 8 bases between them. CDR1 and CDR2 from the germline V gene are MDHEN and SYDVKM. This CDR3 reads CASGRGGYTF. Written as DNA, the CDR3 is TGTGCCAGCGGGAGGGGTGGCTACACCTTC.

The chain has TRBV5-1 and TRBJ2-1, with D uncertain. Germline assignment: CDR1 SGHRS and CDR2 YFSETQ. V lost 0 bases, J lost 4 bases, and 5 bases lay in between. The CDR3 totals 13 residues. CDR3 loop: CASSLVSYNEQFF. Here the CDR3 DNA reads TGCGCCAGCAGCTTGGTGTCTTACAATGAGCAGTTCTTC.

The rearrangement links TRBV5-1 to TRBJ2-1; D not certain. CDR1 is SGHRS, CDR2 YFSETQ, per germline. The V end was cut by 0 bases, the J end by 5 bases, with 9 bases between. The CDR3 length is 14 residues. CDR3 region: CASSLEPVDNEQFF. Written as DNA, the CDR3 is TGCGCCAGCAGCTTGGAACCGGTAGACAATGAGCAGTTCTTC.

The V gene is TRBV5-1, the J gene TRBJ1-2; D is ambiguous. CDR1 is SGHRS and CDR2 is YFSETQ in the germline V gene. Trimming removed 0 bases from V and 2 bases from J, with 11 bases in between. This CDR3 has 15 amino acids. CDR3 region: CASSLGAGGNYGYTF. The CDR3 nucleotides are TGCGCCAGCAGCTTGGGGGCAGGTGGGAACTATGGCTACACCTTC.

The V call is TRBV27, the J call TRBJ2-7, with D perhaps TRBD2 (5 bases). V was cut by 0 bases and J by 4 bases, with 10 bases left in between. Germline CDR1 MNHEY, CDR2 SMNVEV (reference sequence). The CDR3 consists of 14 residues. The CDR3 reads CASSLSWAGYEQYF. The CDR3 nucleotides read TGTGCCAGCAGTTTATCTTGGGCGGGTTACGAGCAGTACTTC.